The T cell receptor (beta chain) under discussion was sequenced for a study of human T cells and chemical hapten exposure. For the study at large: Yields of TCR per sample differed, chiefly owing to small differences in pooled library volume. Study-wide results and caveats: TCRs at a frequency above 1 in 1000 stayed unchanged with DPC sensitization.

Germline values: CDR1 MRHNA, CDR2 SNTAGT. Trimming cost V 5 bases and J 5 bases; bases outside gene matches: 12. This CDR3 region has 16 residues. TCRdb reprocessed the RACE reads with MiXCR, giving one entry per CDR3 protein. The sample shows about 45,000 distinct CDR3 sequences, 4.4% of them seen only once. Time point given: healthy volunteer bleed at 2 weeks. Whole blood, unfractionated, served as the material for total RNA extraction. This clonotype was observed at least ten times. Its target is not known. The chain combines TRBV6-4 with TRBJ2-3, with 8 bases identical to TRBD1. The sequence derives from a human donor in good health. Some clones in this sample may be carry-over from other donors' samples. The specimen sequenced was whole blood. The DNA for the CDR3 is TGTGCCAGCAGTTCCTCCGGACAGGGAGGTGTAGATACGCAGTATTTT. It specifies CASSSSGQGGVDTQYF.